This is a list of T cell receptor beta chains from one sample in a study of patients and donors after allogeneic stem cell transplantation. TCRdb reanalysed the RT-PCR reads using MiXCR and keeps one entry per CDR3 protein. The data show about 110,000 distinct CDR3 sequences, with 35% to 45% seen just once and roughly 30% held by the top ten. Material for sequencing was blood, either unsorted or a sorted T cell fraction (not recorded which). The receptors shown here come from a human donor who was either an allogeneic HSCT recipient or a stem cell or donor lymphocyte infusion donor (not recorded which). It is not recorded whose cells these are; they may come from a transplant donor. Each CDR3 is given with its conserved first and last residue. The D gene is left open where the match is weak. Not all rows give a size; the values are once, few, many and, for expanded clones, a class.

v_call: TRBV2; d_call: .; clone_size: few; j_call: TRBJ2-2; cdr3_aa: CASSAELPKGTGELFF; cdr3_nt: TGTGCCAGCAGTGCGGAACTTCCCAAAGGCACCGGGGAGCTGTTTTTT
v_call: TRBV12-3/TRBV12-4; d_call: TRBD2; clone_size: .; j_call: TRBJ2-2; cdr3_aa: CANSPSGRAGELFF; cdr3_nt: TGTGCCAACTCCCCTAGCGGGAGGGCCGGGGAGCTGTTTTTT
v_call: TRBV7-2; d_call: TRBD2; clone_size: .; j_call: TRBJ2-1; cdr3_aa: CASSNRLAGVDEQFF; cdr3_nt: TGTGCCAGCAGCAACCGACTAGCGGGAGTAGATGAGCAGTTCTTC
v_call: TRBV7-9; d_call: .; clone_size: .; j_call: TRBJ2-2; cdr3_aa: CASSSSPGELFF; cdr3_nt: TGTGCCAGCAGCTCCTCGCCCGGGGAGCTGTTTTTT
v_call: TRBV4-2; d_call: TRBD2; clone_size: .; j_call: TRBJ2-3; cdr3_aa: CASSPGLAGTDTQYF; cdr3_nt: TGTGCCAGCTCCCCGGGACTAGCGGGCACAGATACGCAGTATTTT
v_call: TRBV7-7; d_call: .; clone_size: .; j_call: TRBJ2-1; cdr3_aa: CASSLSEDVYNEQFF; cdr3_nt: TGTGCTAGCAGCTTATCCGAGGACGTATACAATGAGCAGTTCTTC
v_call: TRBV29-1; d_call: TRBD1; clone_size: .; j_call: TRBJ2-7; cdr3_aa: CSVWDRGHEQYF; cdr3_nt: TGCAGCGTTTGGGACAGGGGCCACGAGCAGTACTTC
v_call: TRBV28; d_call: .; clone_size: .; j_call: TRBJ2-7; cdr3_aa: CASKPPWDEQYF; cdr3_nt: TGTGCCAGCAAGCCGCCATGGGACGAGCAGTACTTC
v_call: TRBV11-2; d_call: .; clone_size: .; j_call: TRBJ1-5; cdr3_aa: CASSLEQGQPQHF; cdr3_nt: TGTGCCAGCAGCTTGGAGCAGGGTCAGCCCCAGCATTTT
v_call: TRBV20-1; d_call: TRBD1; clone_size: once; j_call: TRBJ2-5; cdr3_aa: CSASVTGQAQETQYF; cdr3_nt: TGCAGTGCTAGCGTAACGGGACAGGCCCAAGAGACCCAGTACTTC
v_call: TRBV5-1; d_call: .; clone_size: few; j_call: TRBJ2-7; cdr3_aa: CASSLQGSSYEQYF; cdr3_nt: TGCGCCAGCAGCTTGCAGGGTTCTTCCTACGAGCAGTACTTC
v_call: TRBV21-1; d_call: .; clone_size: .; j_call: TRBJ2-2; cdr3_aa: CASSKRQGLVAGELFF; cdr3_nt: TGTGCCAGCAGCAAGAGGCAGGGTTTGGTGGCCGGGGAGCTGTTTTTT
v_call: TRBV5-5; d_call: TRBD2; clone_size: .; j_call: TRBJ2-7; cdr3_aa: CASSLGREGVYEQYF; cdr3_nt: TGTGCCAGCAGCTTAGGGCGGGAGGGCGTCTACGAGCAGTACTTC
v_call: TRBV4-1; d_call: .; clone_size: .; j_call: TRBJ1-2; cdr3_aa: CASSQDRRGRGGGNYGYTF; cdr3_nt: TGCGCCAGCAGCCAAGATCGGCGGGGCCGAGGAGGGGGTAACTATGGCTACACCTTC
v_call: TRBV20-1; d_call: TRBD1; clone_size: few; j_call: TRBJ1-4; cdr3_aa: CSARPGTESEKLFF; cdr3_nt: TGCAGTGCTCGCCCCGGGACAGAGAGTGAAAAACTGTTTTTT
v_call: TRBV27; d_call: .; clone_size: .; j_call: TRBJ1-6; cdr3_aa: CASSLSTSYNSPLHF; cdr3_nt: TGTGCCAGCAGTTTATCGACCTCCTATAATTCACCCCTCCACTTT
v_call: TRBV7-6; d_call: .; clone_size: .; j_call: TRBJ2-5; cdr3_aa: CASSSLFSPSGTQYF; cdr3_nt: TGTGCCAGCAGCTCGTTATTCTCCCCATCGGGGACCCAGTACTTC
v_call: TRBV7-2; d_call: .; clone_size: .; j_call: TRBJ2-1; cdr3_aa: CANSLGARRDEQFF; cdr3_nt: TGTGCCAACAGCTTAGGTGCTAGGCGGGACGAGCAGTTCTTC
v_call: TRBV20-1; d_call: .; clone_size: .; j_call: TRBJ2-3; cdr3_aa: CSAKKPSTDTQYF; cdr3_nt: TGCAGTGCCAAGAAGCCTAGCACAGATACGCAGTATTTT